This entry lists 2 T cell receptor beta chains sequenced from one sample in a study of blood T cell repertoires in COVID-19. Profiled with immunoSEQ multiplex PCR; TCRdb holds only in-frame clones, not every one. The sample consists of fewer than 350,000 clones, approximately 89% of them appearing once. What was sequenced was peripheral blood. The source of these receptors is a woman in her sixties or seventies with COVID-19, enrolled during active disease.

V usage is TRBV2 and J usage is TRBJ2-3; TRBD2 matches 8 bases. V was clipped by 2 bases and J by 0 bases; unmatched bases: 7. The CDR3 runs 17 residues. CDR1 and CDR2 (germline): SNHLY, FYNNEI. The CDR3 DNA reads TGTGCCAGCAGTGAATTCAAGCGGGGGTTCAGCACAGATACGCAGTATTTT. It yields the protein CASSEFKRGFSTDTQYF. The variable domain in full, with the rest retrieved from reference TRBV2 and TRBJ2-3, is EPEVTQTPSHQVTQMGQEVILRCVPISNHLYFYWYRQILGQKVEFLVSFYNNEISEKSEIFDDQFSVERPDGSNFTLKIRSTKLEDSAMYFCASSEFKRGFSTDTQYFGPGTRLTVL.

This clone has only a few counts. The CDR3, as DNA: TGCGCCAGCAGTGAGAGGGGGAAGGACCACTACAATGAGCAGTTCTTC. Its protein is CASSERGKDHYNEQFF. The chain has TRBV10-1 and TRBJ2-1; weak D call: TRBD1 (6 bases). This CDR3 is built from 16 residues. V was trimmed by 2 bases and J by 3 bases, leaving 14 bases between them. Per germline, CDR1 WNHNN and CDR2 SYGVQD (reference sequence).